These 17 T cell receptor beta chains share one sample of origin, sequenced in a study of CXCR4 blockade with PD-1 therapy in pancreatic cancer. The protocol was immunoSEQ multiplex PCR, while the TCRdb copy is restricted to in-frame clones and leaves out a portion. The repertoire has about 17,000 clones, around 72% of them found once; the top ten carry less than 6%. The sequencing sample was made of tumor tissue. The receptors originated from a human donor with pancreatic ductal adenocarcinoma.

The chain employs TRBV9 and TRBJ2-1; D is perhaps TRBD1 (6 bases). V lost 0 bases and J lost 2, with 12 bases in between. Germline CDR1 and CDR2: SGDLS and YYNGEE. The length of the CDR3 is 16 residues. Here the CDR3 DNA reads TGTGCCAGCAGCGTAGCAGGGGTGCCCCCCTACAATGAGCAGTTCTTC. It is translated as CASSVAGVPPYNEQFF.

The rearrangement links TRBV19 to TRBJ1-6, with unresolved D. CDR1 and CDR2 (germline): LNHDA, SQIVND (reference sequence). V gave up 1 base and J gave up 7 bases, with 8 bases separating them. The CDR3 length is 14 residues. The CDR3 reads CASSIGPLNSPLHF. The CDR3, as DNA: TGTGCCAGTAGTATAGGGCCGTTAAATTCACCCCTCCACTTT.

The rearrangement uses TRBV28 and TRBJ2-1; 13 bases line up with TRBD2. The CDR3 totals 17 residues. The germline V gene has CDR1 MDHEN and CDR2 SYDVKM. Trimming took 5 bases from V and 0 from J; bases not matched to a gene: 4. The CDR3 DNA reads as TGTGCCAGCAGTCTGGGACTAGCGGGGAGCTCCTACAATGAGCAGTTCTTC. Its protein is CASSLGLAGSSYNEQFF.

The chain employs TRBV12-5 and TRBJ2-5, with D perhaps matching TRBD2 (6 bases). CDR3 size: 12 residues. The germline CDR1 and CDR2 sequences are LGHNT and FRNRAP. V was cut by 8 bases and J by 5 bases, with 12 bases left in between. The CDR3: CASTGSIETQYF. The CDR3 DNA reads as TGTGCTAGTACCGGGAGTATCGAGACCCAGTACTTC.

This clone was counted once. The chain uses TRBV15 and TRBJ2-1; 12 bases fit TRBD2. This CDR3 has 16 residues. CDR1 LNHNV and CDR2 YYDKDF come from the germline V gene (reference sequence). With 1 base clipped from V and 8 bases from J, the junction kept 6 bases outside the gene matches. CDR3 region: CATSRALAGGRDEQFF. The DNA of the CDR3 is TGTGCCACCAGCAGAGCCCTAGCGGGAGGGAGGGATGAGCAGTTCTTC.

The V and J genes are TRBV5-1 and TRBJ2-1; 10 bases agree with TRBD2. Germline lookup yields CDR1 SGHRS and CDR2 YFSETQ. CDR3 length: 15 residues. Losses at the gene ends were 3 bases for V and 2 bases for J; bases not matched to a gene: 2. CDR3 in amino acids: CASSWTSGAYNEQFF. CDR3 sequence (DNA): TGCGCCAGCAGCTGGACTAGCGGAGCCTACAATGAGCAGTTCTTC.

The CDR3 nucleotides read TGTGCCAGTAGTCCTTACCTGTCAGGGGGCGGCACTGAAGCTTTCTTT. Translated, it gives CASSPYLSGGGTEAFF. The chain couples TRBV19 to TRBJ1-1, with 8 bases lining up with TRBD1. The V gene's germline CDR1 is LNHDA and CDR2 SQIVND (reference sequence). The CDR3 runs to 16 residues. V trimming: 5 bases; J trimming: 4 bases; junction bases outside the gene matches: 12.

This rearrangement joins TRBV29-1 to TRBJ1-2, with 9 bases fitting TRBD1. J gave up 5 bases and V 3 bases, and 1 base lay outside the gene matches. The CDR3 contains 12 residues. Germline CDR1 reads SQVTM; CDR2 reads ANQGSEA. CDR3 coding DNA: TGCAGCGTTGAGGGACAGGGTTATGGCTACACCTTC. Protein product: CSVEGQGYGYTF. The whole variable domain, filled in from reference TRBV29-1 and TRBJ1-2, reads SAVISQKPSRDICQRGTSLTIQCQVDSQVTMMFWYRQQPGQSLTLIATANQGSEATYESGFVIDKFPISRPNLTFSTLTVSNMSPEDSSIYLCSVEGQGYGYTFGSGTRLTVV.

In the case of this clone: One end of the junction varies from germline; a read error may be responsible. This chain connects TRBV6-8 to TRBJ1-1; D unclear. The CDR3 is 14 residues long. Germline assignment: CDR1 MNHGY and CDR2 SAAAGT. CDR3 DNA sequence: TGTGCCAGCAGTTACTCGGAGGGAGGCACTGACGCTTTCTTT. Protein sequence: CASSYSEGGTDAFF.

The CDR3 DNA sequence: TGTGCCAGTAGTAGGGGACCGCTGGCCTACGAGCAGTACTTC. It codes for CASSRGPLAYEQYF. The chain employs TRBV19 and TRBJ2-7; D assignment may be TRBD1 or TRBD2 (5 bases each). Germline V gene lookup returns CDR1 LNHDA and CDR2 SQIVND (reference sequence). V gave up 4 bases and J gave up 2 bases, with 12 bases separating them. CDR3 length equals 14 residues.

The J gene is TRBJ1-4, the V gene TRBV28; D gene unclear. Germline V gene lookup returns CDR1 MDHEN and CDR2 SYDVKM. Trimming pared 3 bases from V and 0 bases from J, leaving 11 bases between. CDR3 size: 16 residues. This CDR3 reads CASSLSSSSTNEKLFF. Here the CDR3 DNA reads TGTGCCAGCAGTTTGAGTAGTTCATCAACTAATGAAAAACTGTTTTTT.

The chain uses TRBV19 and TRBJ1-4; D gene unclear. The V gene's germline CDR1 is LNHDA and CDR2 SQIVND (reference sequence). Trimming cost V 2 bases and J 2 bases, with 12 bases left between them. The CDR3 covers 16 residues. The CDR3 DNA reads TGTGCCAGTAGTATACAGGCGACACGGACTAATGAAAAACTGTTTTTT. Translated: CASSIQATRTNEKLFF.

In this sample, this clone turned up a few times. This chain connects TRBV18 to TRBJ2-2; D gene ambiguous. Germline CDR1 reads KGHSH; CDR2 reads LQKENI. The CDR3 loop spans 13 amino acids. Between the trimmed V and J ends, which lost 4 bases and 4 bases, there was a span of 7 bases. The CDR3 sequence is CASSLPSTGELFF. The DNA of the CDR3 is TGTGCCAGCTCACTGCCCAGCACCGGGGAGCTGTTTTTT. Full variable domain (outside the CDR3, taken from reference TRBV18 and TRBJ2-2): NAGVMQNPRHLVRRRGQEARLRCSPMKGHSHVYWYRQLPEEGLKFMVYLQKENIIDESGMPKERFSAEFPKEGPSILRIQQVVRGDSAAYFCASSLPSTGELFFGEGSRLTVL.

V and J are TRBV14 and TRBJ1-6; D might be TRBD1 (6 bases). Germline values: CDR1 SGHDN, CDR2 FVKESK. V lost 0 bases and J 11 bases, leaving 11 bases between the germline ends. The CDR3 sequence is 14 residues long. CDR3 protein: CASSQEGRGTPLHF. The CDR3 bases are TGTGCCAGCAGCCAAGAGGGCAGGGGAACACCCCTCCACTTT.

This clone has a single count. CDR3 DNA sequence: TGTGCCAGCAGCTACGGAGCGGGAGGGTACAATGAGCAGTTCTTC. This gives the protein CASSYGAGGYNEQFF. The chain couples TRBV7-6 to TRBJ2-1; 10 nucleotides line up with TRBD2. This CDR3 is 15 amino acids long. J gave up 4 bases and V 4 bases, and 4 bases lay outside the gene matches. In germline, CDR1 is SGHVS, CDR2 FNYEAQ.

The chain links TRBV9 to TRBJ2-1, with D perhaps matching TRBD2 (5 bases). There are 15 residues in the CDR3. Germline V gene data show CDR1 as SGDLS and CDR2 as YYNGEE. Trimming took 4 bases from V and 9 from J, leaving 20 bases between them. The CDR3 region has the DNA TGTGCCAGCAGCCAAAGGGAGATAGTACTCGGTGAGCAGTTCTTC. It yields the protein CASSQREIVLGEQFF.

This clone was found once. This chain uses TRBV28 with TRBJ2-1, with D maybe TRBD2 (5 bases). CDR3 size: 14 residues. Germline CDR1 and CDR2: MDHEN and SYDVKM. Trimming took off 1 base at V and 10 bases at J, with 14 bases between the two ends. CDR3 in amino acids: CASSLYPSFYEQFF. For the CDR3, the DNA is TGTGCCAGCAGTTTATACCCTAGCTTCTACGAGCAGTTCTTC.